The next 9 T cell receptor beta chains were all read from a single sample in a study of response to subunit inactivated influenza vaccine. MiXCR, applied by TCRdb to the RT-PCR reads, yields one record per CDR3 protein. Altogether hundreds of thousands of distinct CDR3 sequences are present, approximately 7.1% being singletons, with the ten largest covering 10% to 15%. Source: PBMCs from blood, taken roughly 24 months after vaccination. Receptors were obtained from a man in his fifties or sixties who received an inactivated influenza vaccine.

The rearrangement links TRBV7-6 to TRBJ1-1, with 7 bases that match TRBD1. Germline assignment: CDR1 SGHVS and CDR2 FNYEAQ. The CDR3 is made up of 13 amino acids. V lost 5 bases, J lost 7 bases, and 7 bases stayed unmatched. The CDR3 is CASSGEGQVEAFF. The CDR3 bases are TGTGCCAGCAGCGGAGAAGGACAGGTTGAAGCTTTCTTT.

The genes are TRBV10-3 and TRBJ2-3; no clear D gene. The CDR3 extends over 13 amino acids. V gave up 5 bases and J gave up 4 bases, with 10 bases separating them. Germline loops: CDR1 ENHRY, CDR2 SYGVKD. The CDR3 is CAISIGSSDTQYF. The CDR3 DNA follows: TGTGCCATCAGTATAGGGTCATCAGATACGCAGTATTTT.

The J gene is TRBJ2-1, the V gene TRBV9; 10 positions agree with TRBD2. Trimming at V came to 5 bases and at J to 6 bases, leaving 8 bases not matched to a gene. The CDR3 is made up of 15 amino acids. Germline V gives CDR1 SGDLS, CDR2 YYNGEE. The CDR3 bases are TGTGCCAGCAGTGGAGGACTAGCGGAGCCCAATGAGCAGTTCTTC. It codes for CASSGGLAEPNEQFF.

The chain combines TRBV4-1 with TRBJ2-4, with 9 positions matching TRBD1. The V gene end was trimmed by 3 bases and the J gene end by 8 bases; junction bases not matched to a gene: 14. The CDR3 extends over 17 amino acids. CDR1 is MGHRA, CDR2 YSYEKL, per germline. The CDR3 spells CASSQMYTGGSGDIQYF. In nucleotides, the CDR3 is TGCGCCAGCAGCCAGATGTATACAGGGGGCTCTGGAGACATTCAGTACTTC.

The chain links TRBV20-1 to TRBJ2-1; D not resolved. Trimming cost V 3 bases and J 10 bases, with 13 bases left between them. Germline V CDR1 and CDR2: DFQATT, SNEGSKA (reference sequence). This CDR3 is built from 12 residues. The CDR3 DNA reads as TGCAGTGCTAGGGGGATCGGATTCGAGCAGTTCTTC. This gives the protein CSARGIGFEQFF.

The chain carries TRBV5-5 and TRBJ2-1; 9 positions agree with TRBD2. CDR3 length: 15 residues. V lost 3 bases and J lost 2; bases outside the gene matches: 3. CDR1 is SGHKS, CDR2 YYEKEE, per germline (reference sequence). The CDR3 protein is CASSWTSATYNEQFF. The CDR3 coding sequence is TGTGCCAGCAGCTGGACTAGCGCGACCTACAATGAGCAGTTCTTC.

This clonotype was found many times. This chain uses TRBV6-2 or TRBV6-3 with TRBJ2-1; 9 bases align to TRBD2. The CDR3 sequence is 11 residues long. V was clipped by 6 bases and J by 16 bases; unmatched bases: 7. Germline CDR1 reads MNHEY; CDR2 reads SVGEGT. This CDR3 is CASRSLAGNFF. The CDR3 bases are TGTGCCAGCAGGTCTCTAGCGGGAAATTTCTTC.

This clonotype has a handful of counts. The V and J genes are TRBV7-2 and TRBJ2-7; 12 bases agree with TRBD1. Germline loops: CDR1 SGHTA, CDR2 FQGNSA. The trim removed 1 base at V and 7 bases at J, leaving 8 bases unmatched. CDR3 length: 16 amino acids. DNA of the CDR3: TGTGCCAGCAGCTTAGATCCTGGGACAGGGGGCCGGGAGCAGTACTTC. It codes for CASSLDPGTGGREQYF.

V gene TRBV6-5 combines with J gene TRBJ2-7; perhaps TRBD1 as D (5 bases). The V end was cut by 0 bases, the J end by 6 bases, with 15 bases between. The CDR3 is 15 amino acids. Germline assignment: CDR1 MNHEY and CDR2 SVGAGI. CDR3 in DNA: TGTGCCAGCAGTTACTCGGGCCAGGGATTTTCCGAGCAGTACTTC. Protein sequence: CASSYSGQGFSEQYF.